This T cell receptor beta chain was profiled in a study of T cells in tuberculosis. Study summary: Sequenced TCRs come from CD1B-GMM tetramer-binding T cells. This South African cohort compared adolescents with or without latent tuberculosis against adults with active tuberculosis.

Assay: immunoSEQ multiplex PCR; the TCRdb copy retains only in-frame clones and omits some. The sample has under 40,000 clones, about 93% seen once; the top ten hold about 6.7%. The CDR3 spans 13 residues. Per the germline V gene, CDR1 is LNHDA and CDR2 is SQIVND (reference sequence). Trimming removed 7 bases at V and 6 bases at J, with 15 bases between. The study's findings and limits: Shorter CDR3-alpha in active tuberculosis partly drove smaller distances. GMM-specific TCRs were nearer to active tuberculosis alpha repertoires, suggesting expansion.

As for this clone: Its specificity is unknown.

The sample comprised PBMCs. This chain uses TRBV19 with TRBJ1-2, with D perhaps matching TRBD1 (6 bases). The TCR was taken from a donor aged 10-29 years with latent tuberculosis or without tuberculosis infection. The CDR3 sequence: CASTLQGKDGYTF. For the CDR3, the DNA is TGTGCCAGTACCCTACAGGGTAAGGATGGCTACACCTTC.